This record looks at one T cell receptor (beta chain) sequence and its context. Measured with immunoSEQ multiplex PCR; TCRdb has only the in-frame clones, and not every one. This table has about 680,000 clones, 92% appearing once. This sample stems from a study of shared clonotypes between healthy human individuals. CD8 cells regarded as naive lacked CD45RO, were positively chosen for CCR7, and omitted terminally differentiated effector memory CD45RA+ cells. Germline assignment: CDR1 SQVTM and CDR2 ANQGSEA. CDR3 length equals 16 residues. Trimming stripped 4 bases from V and 2 bases from J, with 18 bases between.

This receptor was taken from a man aged 25-45 years in good health. Sequencing was done on a sample of naive CD8+ T cells sorted from blood. The chain combines TRBV29-1 with TRBJ2-1, with a tentative D call TRBD1 (6 bases). The CDR3 bases are TGCAGCGTTGTGGGGTCAGGGGCCCGGCCCTACAATGAGCAGTTCTTC. As protein: CSVVGSGARPYNEQFF.